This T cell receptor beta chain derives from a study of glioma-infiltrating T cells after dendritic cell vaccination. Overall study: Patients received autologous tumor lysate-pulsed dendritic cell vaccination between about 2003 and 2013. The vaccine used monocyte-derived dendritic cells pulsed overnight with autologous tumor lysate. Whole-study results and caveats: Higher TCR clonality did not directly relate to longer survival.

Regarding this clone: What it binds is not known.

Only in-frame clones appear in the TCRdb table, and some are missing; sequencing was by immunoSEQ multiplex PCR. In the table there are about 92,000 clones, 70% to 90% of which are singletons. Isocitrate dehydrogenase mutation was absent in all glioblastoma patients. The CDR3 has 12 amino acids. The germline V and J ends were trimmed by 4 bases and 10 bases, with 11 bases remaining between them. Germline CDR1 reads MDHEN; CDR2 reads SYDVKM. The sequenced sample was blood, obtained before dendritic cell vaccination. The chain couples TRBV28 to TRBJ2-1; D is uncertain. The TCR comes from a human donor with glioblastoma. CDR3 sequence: CASSSSPREQFF. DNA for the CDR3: TGTGCCAGCAGTTCTTCACCCAGGGAGCAGTTCTTC.